A selection of T cell receptor beta chains follows, all from one sample in a study of shared clonotypes between healthy human individuals. Here immunoSEQ multiplex PCR was the method, and the copy in TCRdb shows in-frame clones only, minus some. The sample records 1.5 million to 2.5 million clones, roughly 95% being singletons. The material sequenced was naive CD8+ T cells sorted from blood. These receptors all stem from a young man in good health. Each CDR3 is given with its conserved first and last residue. A D gene is named only where the DNA matches it firmly. Size is omitted from some rows. Given values are once, few, many or a class for expanded clones.

TRBV6-6,-,-,TRBJ1-4,TGTGCCAGCAGTTACCCCTACAGGGAGCCTAATGAAAAACTGTTTTTT,CASSYPYREPNEKLFF
TRBV7-7,TRBD1,-,TRBJ2-7,TGTGCTTCAGCGGCGGGGACAGGGGCGTACGAGCAGTACTTC,CASAAGTGAYEQYF
TRBV30,-,-,TRBJ2-3,TGTGCCGGGGGACAAGGGGTTAGCACAGATACGCAGTATTTT,CAGGQGVSTDTQYF
TRBV4-1,-,-,TRBJ1-4,TGCGCCAGCAGCCAAGAGTGGGACACTGCAACTAATGAAAAACTGTTTTTT,CASSQEWDTATNEKLFF
TRBV27,TRBD2,-,TRBJ2-7,TGTGCCAGCAGAATAGGGCGGGGGGCATACGAGCAGTACTTC,CASRIGRGAYEQYF
TRBV2,-,-,TRBJ2-7,TGTGCCAGCAGTGTCGACAGCTCCTACGAGCAGTACTTC,CASSVDSSYEQYF
TRBV4-1,-,few,TRBJ1-2,TGCGCCAGCAGTCCCCTTGGGTCAGCCTATGGCTACACCTTC,CASSPLGSAYGYTF
TRBV27,-,-,TRBJ1-2,TGTGCCAGCAGTTCGAACCAGGGCGCACCTTATGGCTACACCTTC,CASSSNQGAPYGYTF
TRBV10-3,-,-,TRBJ1-2,TGTGCCATCGGACAAGAAGAGGGCTATGGCTACACCTTC,CAIGQEEGYGYTF
TRBV27,-,-,TRBJ1-1,TGTGCCAGCAGCGTCCAGGGAGGTAACACTGAAGCTTTCTTT,CASSVQGGNTEAFF
TRBV9,-,-,TRBJ2-5,TGTGCCAGCAGCGCGGACCAAGAGACCCAGTACTTC,CASSADQETQYF
TRBV11-3,-,-,TRBJ2-7,TGTGCCAGCAGCTTCGACGAACTAGGACGCGAGCAGTACTTC,CASSFDELGREQYF
TRBV27,TRBD2,-,TRBJ2-7,TGTGCCAGCAGTTTGGGAGGGGCCGAGCAGTACTTC,CASSLGGAEQYF
TRBV6-1,-,-,TRBJ2-7,TGTGCCAGCAGTCCGTATGTGGGGACGGCCCGAGAGCAGTACTTC,CASSPYVGTAREQYF
TRBV5-5,-,-,TRBJ2-7,TGTGCCAGCAGCATCGACGGTACCTACGAGCAGTACTTC,CASSIDGTYEQYF
TRBV5-4,TRBD2,-,TRBJ2-3,TGTGCCAGCAGCCACCCGGGACTAGCCACAGATACGCAGTATTTT,CASSHPGLATDTQYF
TRBV7-9,-,-,TRBJ1-5,TGTGCCAGCAGCTTAGGCCCAGGCAGCGGGGATAGCAATCAGCCCCAGCATTTT,CASSLGPGSGDSNQPQHF
TRBV6-1,TRBD2,-,TRBJ2-1,TGTGCCAGCAGTGTCGGAGCGGGAGATGGTGAGCAGTTCTTC,CASSVGAGDGEQFF
TRBV5-1,TRBD1,-,TRBJ2-7,TGCGCCAGCAGCTTGGACCCCGGGACAGCCCCCTACGAGCAGTACTTC,CASSLDPGTAPYEQYF
TRBV30,-,-,TRBJ1-6,TGTGCCTGGAGTGCGGGCAGCGGCTCACCCCTCCACTTT,CAWSAGSGSPLHF
TRBV5-5,-,few,TRBJ2-7,TGTGCCAGCGCACCCGTTTTTGGGCTCGAGCAGTACTTC,CASAPVFGLEQYF
TRBV30,TRBD1,-,TRBJ1-6,TGTGCCTGGGGAGGGCCTCAGGGGGATAATTCACCCCTCCACTTT,CAWGGPQGDNSPLHF